Presented here are 9 T cell receptor beta chains from one specimen sequenced in a study of T cell changes during pregnancy in multiple sclerosis. Assay: immunoSEQ multiplex PCR; the TCRdb copy retains only in-frame clones and omits some. The sample shows about 71,000 clones, 91% of them seen only once. Specimen: CD8+ T cells from peripheral blood mononuclear cells, collected before pregnancy. These TCRs come from a female donor with multiple sclerosis, enrolled in a pregnancy study.

V and J are TRBV4-1 and TRBJ1-2; 8 bases agree with TRBD1. The CDR3 length is 15 residues. Germline V gene data show CDR1 as MGHRA and CDR2 as YSYEKL. The V gene end was trimmed by 1 base and the J gene end by 6 bases; junction bases not matched to a gene: 7. CDR3 in amino acids: CASSQVTGGPNGYTF. The DNA for the CDR3 is TGCGCCAGCAGCCAAGTAACAGGGGGACCGAATGGCTACACCTTC.

The chain joins TRBV25-1 to TRBJ2-7; 7 nucleotides match TRBD2. CDR3 length equals 14 residues. CDR1 is MGHDK and CDR2 is SYGVNS in the germline V gene. With 2 bases clipped from V and 4 bases from J, the junction kept 5 bases outside the gene matches. CDR3: CASSEGRGGYEQYF. The CDR3 DNA reads as TGTGCCAGCAGTGAAGGGCGGGGAGGGTACGAGCAGTACTTC.

This chain joins TRBV7-9 and TRBJ2-7, with D unclear. V was trimmed by 1 base and J by 3 bases, leaving 7 bases between them. The CDR3 extends over 13 amino acids. Germline assignment: CDR1 SEHNR and CDR2 FQNEAQ (reference sequence). CDR3 protein: CASSLVSNYEQYF. In DNA form, the CDR3 reads TGTGCCAGCAGCTTAGTCAGTAACTACGAGCAGTACTTC.

V is TRBV5-4 and J is TRBJ1-3, with unresolved D. Trimming shortened V by 2 bases and J by 11 bases, and 14 bases separated the two germline ends. The CDR3 has 13 amino acids. Germline loops: CDR1 SGHNT, CDR2 YYREEE (reference sequence). The chain's CDR3 is CASSLNNHPPIYF. In DNA form, the CDR3 reads TGTGCCAGCAGCTTAAACAACCACCCCCCCATATATTTT.

This sequence joins TRBV7-8 and TRBJ1-6, with TRBD1 matching over 9 bases. There are 15 residues in the CDR3. Per the germline V gene, CDR1 is SGHVS and CDR2 is FQNEAQ. The V segment lost 0 bases and the J segment 8 bases; nucleotides outside the gene matches: 2. CDR3 nucleotide sequence: TGTGCCAGCAGCTTAGCGGGACAGGGAGATTCACCCCTCCACTTT. This gives the protein CASSLAGQGDSPLHF.

In this sample, this clone turned up once. This chain joins TRBV6-5 and TRBJ1-5; D perhaps matches TRBD1 (5 bases). V shed 4 bases and J shed 3 bases, with 7 bases lying between them. Germline V CDR1 and CDR2: MNHEY, SVGAGI. The CDR3 has 13 residues. The CDR3 region has the DNA TGTGCCAGCAGTTGGGGCAACAATCAGCCCCAGCATTTT. Its translation: CASSWGNNQPQHF.

The V and J genes are TRBV6-1 and TRBJ1-1, with D perhaps TRBD1 (6 bases). V lost 2 bases and J lost 0, with 10 bases in between. Looked up from germline, CDR1 is MNHNS and CDR2 is SASEGT. There are 15 residues in the CDR3. In DNA, the CDR3 is TGTGCCAGCAGTGAACTAACAGGGCTGAACACTGAAGCTTTCTTT. This sequence encodes CASSELTGLNTEAFF.

The genes are TRBV6-1 and TRBJ2-4; no firm D call. The germline V gene encodes CDR1 MNHNS and CDR2 SASEGT. CDR3 length: 13 amino acids. The V gene lost 4 bases and the J gene lost 1 base, with 5 bases spanning the gap. The CDR3 loop reads CASSGAAKNIQYF. In DNA form, the CDR3 reads TGTGCCAGCAGTGGCGCGGCCAAAAACATTCAGTACTTC.

The V gene is TRBV11-1, the J gene TRBJ2-5; a possible D gene is TRBD2 (5 bases). The CDR3 length is 13 residues. V was shortened by 6 bases and J by 3 bases, with 11 bases between the two germline ends. Germline CDR1 is SGHAT and CDR2 is FQDESV (reference sequence). In DNA, the CDR3 is TGTGCCAGCAGGGTCGACGGGAAAGAGACCCAGTACTTC. Its translation: CASRVDGKETQYF.